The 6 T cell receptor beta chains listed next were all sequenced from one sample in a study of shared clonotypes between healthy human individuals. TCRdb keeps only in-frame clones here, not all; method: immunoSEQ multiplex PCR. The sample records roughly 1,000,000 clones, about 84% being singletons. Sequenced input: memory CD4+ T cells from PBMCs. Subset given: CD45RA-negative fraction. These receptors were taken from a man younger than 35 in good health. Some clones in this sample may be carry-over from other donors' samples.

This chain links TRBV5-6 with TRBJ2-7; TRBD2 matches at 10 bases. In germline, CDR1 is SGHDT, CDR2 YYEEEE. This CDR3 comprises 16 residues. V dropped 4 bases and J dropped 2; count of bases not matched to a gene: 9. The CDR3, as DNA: TGTGCCAGCAGCGGACTAGCGGTCGAAGGCCCCTACGAGCAGTACTTC. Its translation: CASSGLAVEGPYEQYF.

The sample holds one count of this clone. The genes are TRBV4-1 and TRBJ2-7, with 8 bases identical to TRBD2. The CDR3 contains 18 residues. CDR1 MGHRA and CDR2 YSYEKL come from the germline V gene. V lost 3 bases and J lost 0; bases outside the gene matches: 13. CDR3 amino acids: CASSQKRGSSGYSYEQYF. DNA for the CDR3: TGCGCCAGCAGCCAGAAGAGGGGATCTAGCGGGTACTCCTACGAGCAGTACTTC.

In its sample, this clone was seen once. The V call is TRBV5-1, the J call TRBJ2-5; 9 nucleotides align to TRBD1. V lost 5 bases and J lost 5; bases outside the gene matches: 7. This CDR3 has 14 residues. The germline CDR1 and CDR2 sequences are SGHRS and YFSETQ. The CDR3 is CASRAGTGRETQYF. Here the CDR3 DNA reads TGCGCCAGCAGGGCCGGGACAGGGAGGGAGACCCAGTACTTC.

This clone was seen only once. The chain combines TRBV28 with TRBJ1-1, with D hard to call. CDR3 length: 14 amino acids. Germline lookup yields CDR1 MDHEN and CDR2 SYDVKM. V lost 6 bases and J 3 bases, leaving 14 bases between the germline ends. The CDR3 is CASSPTRLDTEAFF. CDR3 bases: TGTGCCAGCAGCCCAACCCGGTTGGACACTGAAGCTTTCTTT. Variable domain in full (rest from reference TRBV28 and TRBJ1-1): DVKVTQSSRYLVKRTGEKVFLECVQDMDHENMFWYRQDPGLGLRLIYFSYDVKMKEKGDIPEGYSVSREKKERFSLILESASTNQTSMYLCASSPTRLDTEAFFGQGTRLTVV.

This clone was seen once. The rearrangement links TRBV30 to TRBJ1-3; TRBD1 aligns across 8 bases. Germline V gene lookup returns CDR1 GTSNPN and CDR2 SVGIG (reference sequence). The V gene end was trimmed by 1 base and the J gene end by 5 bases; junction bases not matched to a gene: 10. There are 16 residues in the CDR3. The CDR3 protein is CAWSAPRTGWRNTIYF. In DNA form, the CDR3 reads TGTGCCTGGAGTGCCCCCCGGACAGGGTGGAGAAACACCATATATTTT.

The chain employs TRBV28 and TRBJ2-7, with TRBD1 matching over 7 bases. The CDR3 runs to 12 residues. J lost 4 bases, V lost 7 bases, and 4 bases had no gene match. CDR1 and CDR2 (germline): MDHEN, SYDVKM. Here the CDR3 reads CASKTGSYEQYF. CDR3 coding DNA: TGTGCCAGCAAGACAGGGTCGTACGAGCAGTACTTC. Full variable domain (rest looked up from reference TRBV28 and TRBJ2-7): DVKVTQSSRYLVKRTGEKVFLECVQDMDHENMFWYRQDPGLGLRLIYFSYDVKMKEKGDIPEGYSVSREKKERFSLILESASTNQTSMYLCASKTGSYEQYFGPGTRLTVT.